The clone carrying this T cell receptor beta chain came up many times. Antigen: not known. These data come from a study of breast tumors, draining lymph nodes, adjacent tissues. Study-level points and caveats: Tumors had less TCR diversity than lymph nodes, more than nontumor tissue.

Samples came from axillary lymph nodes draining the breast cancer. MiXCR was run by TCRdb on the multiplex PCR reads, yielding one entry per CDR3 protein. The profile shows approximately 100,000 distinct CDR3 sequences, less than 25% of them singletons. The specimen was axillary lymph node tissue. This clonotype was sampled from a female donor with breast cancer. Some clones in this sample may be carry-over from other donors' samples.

The CDR3 sequence: CASSLQGLDQPQHF. In DNA form, the CDR3 reads TGCGCCAGCAGCTTACAGGGTCTGGATCAGCCCCAGCATTTT. The rearrangement joins TRBV5-1 to TRBJ1-5, with D maybe TRBD1 (6 bases). Trimming took off 2 bases at V and 5 bases at J, with 11 bases between the two ends. In germline, CDR1 is SGHRS, CDR2 YFSETQ. The CDR3 is 14 amino acids.